The TCR beta chain under discussion was sequenced for a study of identical twins (dated by TCRdb to about 2016). Regarding the complete study: To test whether fetal clonotypes persist, this study deep-sequenced TCR alpha and beta repertoires from monozygotic twins, from unrelated adults of various ages, and from cord blood. To rule out contamination, replicate twin experiments were performed at different times with different library preparation protocols.

General study outcomes and caveats: Out-of-frame TCR alpha sharing in monozygotic twins was systematically underestimated by recombination models, whereas sharing between unrelated individuals was in agreement with the recombination models. Out-of-frame TCR alpha sequences shared between twins showed an excess of low generation-probability sequences compared with coincidental sharing between unrelated individuals. Zero-insertion analyses could be partly confounded by invariant T cells such as MAIT and iNKT, although diverse VJ usage argued against such confounding for most clonotypes. Because the same donors could not be followed over many years, the conclusions relied on cross-sectional statistical analysis. Fewer insertions were carried by abundant cord blood beta clonotypes, a similar but weaker trend appeared in young adult naive repertoires, and no such trend appeared in memory repertoires. In beta out-of-frame sequences, excess twin sharing was weaker, because having fewer shared sequences lowered the signal-to-noise ratio.

Every donor was a healthy Caucasian. Remarks on this clonotype: The target of this receptor is not known. No base quality values were provided; no much bigger clone lies one nucleotide off.

The library came from 5' RACE. Data came from an Illumina HiSeq 2000. Template switching introduced a universal primer binding site; the final cDNA contained a unique molecular identifier, enabling accurate counting of TCR cDNA molecules. First-strand cDNA for TCR alpha and beta chains was synthesized from specific primers in the conserved constant-segment region. Each cDNA library was double barcoded, with a SMART-Mk sample barcode plus Illumina barcodes, to control for contamination. Two successive PCR steps introduced TruSeq adapter sequences along with Illumina sample barcodes. The TCR alpha and beta cDNA libraries were sequenced on the Illumina HiSeq platform using custom primers. Under the source paper's analysis protocol: MiGEC was used to process raw reads and extract unique molecular identifiers, and MiXCR was used to find CDR3 positions. For each individual, recombination models were inferred using an EM algorithm with the repgenHMM and IGoR tools. The analysis of shared clonotypes was done with the tcR package in R, with sharing normalized by the product of cloneset sizes. To study raw recombination free of thymic and clonal selection effects, out-of-frame nonproductive sequences were analyzed. Using fastp at Q25 and MiXCR, TCRdb reprocessed the public reads and kept productive beta chains. Entries that share a CDR3 protein sequence are merged under the most common genes and DNA. The V and J calls shown here were made by TCRdb, not taken from the authors' results. This sample is represented by 1.5 million to 2 million distinct CDR3 sequences; about 31% of them were singletons. Approximately 0.25% of the sample belongs to the ten largest clones.

This TCR came from a newborn girl in good health. Sequences were obtained from cord blood.

The DNA is as follows: TGTGCCAGCAGTACTTCCGGGACAGGGCACTACGAGCAGTACTTC. This codes for CASSTSGTGHYEQYF. Recombination connected TRBV28 to TRBJ2-7; 9 bases in the middle match TRBD1. The CDR3 starts with the cysteine, ends with the phenylalanine, and has 15 residues. Only the CDR3 part of the read is kept: 45 bases, read in frame from the first base. V trim: 5 bases; J trim: 3 bases; unmatched bases: 8. CDR1 and CDR2 are drawn from the germline V gene: MDHEN, SYDVKM. Extended through the reference TRBV28 and TRBJ2-7 proteins, this CDR3 yields the full variable domain: DVKVTQSSRYLVKRTGEKVFLECVQDMDHENMFWYRQDPGLGLRLIYFSYDVKMKEKGDIPEGYSVSREKKERFSLILESASTNQTSMYLCASSTSGTGHYEQYFGPGTRLTVT.